This T cell receptor (beta chain) was sequenced during a study of CD8 T cells in ankylosing spondylitis. Library preparation for TCR beta used quantitative 5'-RACE with molecular barcodes. TCRdb re-called the 5' RACE reads with MiXCR, one entry per CDR3 protein. The sample shows approximately 35,000 distinct CDR3 sequences, 13% of them seen only once. Points on this clonotype: Its antigen is unknown.

Germline V CDR1 and CDR2: KGHSH, LQKENI. The junction had 10 bases not matched to a gene; V was cut back by 2 bases and J by 0 bases. This CDR3 spans 17 amino acids. Study-level findings and limits: The authors found the disease-linked clones to be CD8+ and relatively rare in peripheral blood.

J is TRBJ2-7 and V is TRBV18; 7 bases are shared with TRBD1. The TCR was taken from a male donor with ankylosing spondylitis. The sequenced material came from synovial fluid, either unsorted or a sorted T cell fraction (not recorded which). CDR3 sequence: CASSPNRGTASSYEQYF. As DNA, the CDR3 is TGTGCCAGCTCACCAAATAGGGGGACAGCTAGCTCCTACGAGCAGTACTTC.